This T cell receptor beta chain is from a study of CD8+ T cells in alopecia areata. Across the study: Administration of oral tofacitinib to treated patients was at 5 to 10 mg twice daily.

As the sequencing template, cDNA was produced by extracting RNA and reverse transcribing it. Here immunoSEQ multiplex PCR was the method, and the copy in TCRdb shows in-frame clones only, minus some. This table has around 290,000 clones, nearly 60% appearing once. Treatment reported: oral pan-JAK inhibitor, 5-10 mg twice daily. The V and J ends lost 6 bases and 0 bases, in that order; junction bases with no gene match: 10. The CDR3 spans 18 residues. Germline V gene lookup returns CDR1 ENHRY and CDR2 SYGVKD. The source material was CD4+ T cells sorted from blood, sampled at week 24, from a patient treated with tofacitinib. The chain recombines TRBV10-3 with TRBJ2-2; the match to TRBD2 covers 10 bases. The receptor was derived from a human donor with alopecia areata. The chain's CDR3 is CAISRTSGPFANTGELFF. In DNA, the CDR3 is TGTGCCATCAGCCGGACTAGCGGACCGTTCGCGAACACCGGGGAGCTGTTTTTT.